Described below is a single TCR beta chain sequence and its context. These data are taken from a study of T cell responses to AZD1222 COVID-19 vaccine. This table comes from immunoSEQ multiplex PCR, and its TCRdb copy is limited to in-frame clones, with some not included. Of some 120,000 clones in the sample, 80% to 90% were seen once. Per germline, CDR1 LNHDA and CDR2 SQIVND (reference sequence). CDR3 size: 14 residues. After removal of 6 bases from V and 6 bases from J, the junction contained 5 bases not matched to a gene. This rearrangement joins TRBV19 to TRBJ1-4; 9 nucleotides match TRBD1. The source was peripheral blood, collected on day 0 of AZD1222 vaccination. The TCR comes from an adult in good health. The CDR3 coding sequence is TGTGCCAGTAGACAACAGGGGGCGGATGAAAAACTGTTTTTT. As protein: CASRQQGADEKLFF.